This TCR beta chain was sequenced in a study of spatial heterogeneity in lung cancer. Study-wide context: Raw reads contained each unique TCR and UMI combination more than ten times on average.

This clonotype was counted many times. Its target is unknown. Study outcomes and limitations: Resection blood, more than follow-up blood, showed ubiquitous expanded tumor TCRs.

Described time point: sample taken at primary tumor resection. Whole RNA was taken from tumor, nontumor lung or frozen PBMC; it was then sequenced unsorted. The donors were 55 to 85 patients with non-small cell lung cancer that was early-stage and untreated. V lost 5 bases and J lost 7, with 9 bases in between. The length of the CDR3 is 12 residues. The germline V gene encodes CDR1 MNHEY and CDR2 SVGEGT. TCRdb called the 5' RACE reads again in MiXCR, with one record for every CDR3 protein. Altogether approximately 22,000 distinct CDR3 sequences are present, 3.5% to 5.5% being singletons, with the ten largest covering approximately 30%.

The sequencing used PBMCs, collected at surgery. The chain links TRBV6-2 or TRBV6-3 to TRBJ1-5; D not certain. The receptor comes from a male donor with early-stage non-small cell lung cancer. The CDR3 DNA reads as TGTGCCAGCAGTCCGCGAGGCCAGCCCCAGCATTTT. Protein product: CASSPRGQPQHF.